Listed below are T cell receptor beta chains from one sample, sequenced in a study of human T cells and chemical hapten exposure. Each CDR3 protein is one row after TCRdb ran MiXCR on the RACE reads. The sample lists tens of thousands of distinct CDR3 sequences; over 10% were seen once. Sample: whole blood, taken in connection with sensitization to the hapten diphenylcyclopropenone (DPC). All receptors derive from a man aged 30 to 45 with alopecia areata. Some clones in this sample may be carry-over from other donors' samples. CDR3s include the opening cysteine and the closing phenylalanine or tryptophan. The D gene is left open where the match is weak. Clone size is shown for a subset of rows, as once, few, many or a class of expanded clone.

v_call,clone_size,j_call,d_call,cdr3_aa,cdr3_nt
TRBV20-1,many,TRBJ1-2,NA,CSATPGQWVYGYTF,TGCAGTGCTACCCCAGGACAGTGGGTCTATGGCTACACCTTC
TRBV5-1,many,TRBJ1-1,TRBD1,CASSFDRAVNTEAFF,TGCGCCAGCAGCTTCGACAGGGCCGTGAACACTGAAGCTTTCTTT
TRBV20-1,few,TRBJ2-7,TRBD1,CSASAAGTGTYEQYF,TGCAGTGCTAGTGCCGCCGGGACAGGGACCTACGAGCAGTACTTC
TRBV12-5,few,TRBJ2-1,NA,CASGLVSGSSYNEQFF,TGTGCTAGTGGTTTGGTATCAGGGAGCTCCTACAATGAGCAGTTCTTC
TRBV5-1,few,TRBJ1-1,NA,CASSFGTGAEVFF,NA
TRBV28,few,TRBJ2-3,NA,CASSARGATPDTQYF,TGTGCCAGCAGTGCCCGGGGAGCAACCCCAGATACGCAGTATTTT
TRBV12-3/TRBV12-4,few,TRBJ2-2,NA,CASSFLQNTGELFF,TGTGCCAGCAGTTTCTTGCAGAACACCGGGGAGCTGTTTTTT
TRBV7-6,many,TRBJ1-3,NA,CASSRRETSGNTIYF,TGTGCCAGCAGCCGCAGGGAAACCTCTGGAAACACCATATATTTT
TRBV29-1,few,TRBJ2-5,TRBD1,CSVDAGTDQETQYF,TGCAGCGTTGACGCTGGGACAGACCAAGAGACCCAGTACTTC
TRBV28,many,TRBJ1-5,NA,CASSLLPGRNNQPQHF,TGTGCCAGCAGTTTATTGCCCGGGAGGAACAATCAGCCCCAGCATTTT
TRBV7-3,few,TRBJ2-2,NA,CATRGGTSGNTGELFF,TGTGCCACCAGAGGAGGGACATCGGGTAACACCGGGGAGCTGTTTTTT
TRBV5-1,few,TRBJ2-7,NA,CASSSPRQGTYEQYF,TGCGCCAGCAGCTCTCCCCGGCAGGGTACCTACGAGCAGTACTTC
TRBV19,NA,TRBJ2-2,NA,CASSIRHTGELFF,TGTGCCAGTAGTATCAGACACACCGGGGAGCTGTTTTTT
TRBV7-9,many,TRBJ2-1,TRBD1,CASSPQGDRIITEQFF,TGTGCCAGCAGTCCGCAAGGGGACAGGATCATTACTGAGCAGTTCTTC
TRBV3-1,NA,TRBJ1-2,NA,CASSQEGVYGYTF,TGTGCCAGCAGCCAAGAAGGAGTCTATGGCTACACCTTC
TRBV28,many,TRBJ1-3,NA,CASSFGGSSGNTIYF,TGTGCCAGCAGTTTCGGAGGGAGCTCTGGAAACACCATATATTTT
TRBV5-6,few,TRBJ2-2,NA,CASSLVWAGELFF,TGTGCCAGCAGCTTGGTATGGGCCGGGGAGCTGTTTTTT
TRBV7-9,few,TRBJ2-5,TRBD1,CASSLAGTVQETQYF,TGTGCCAGCAGCTTGGCCGGGACAGTCCAAGAGACCCAGTACTTC
TRBV9,few,TRBJ2-7,NA,CASSPDRDGPYEQYF,TGTGCCAGCAGCCCCGACCGGGACGGACCCTACGAGCAGTACTTC
TRBV18,NA,TRBJ1-1,TRBD1,CASSPEGGFTEAFF,TGTGCCAGCTCACCCGAAGGGGGCTTCACTGAAGCTTTCTTT
TRBV4-2,NA,TRBJ1-2,TRBD1,CASSQGRVGQGGYEDTF,TGTGCCAGCAGCCAAGGGAGGGTAGGACAGGGCGGCTATGAGGATACCTTC
TRBV28,NA,TRBJ1-1,TRBD1,CASNRELGTGNTEAFF,TGTGCCAGCAACCGGGAACTGGGGACAGGGAACACTGAAGCTTTCTTT
TRBV6-5,NA,TRBJ1-1,NA,CASRRSTGPGTEAFF,TGTGCCAGCAGACGGTCAACAGGGCCGGGAACTGAAGCTTTCTTT
TRBV5-1,few,TRBJ2-3,NA,CASSLGKPDTQYF,TGCGCCAGCAGCTTGGGGAAGCCAGATACGCAGTATTTT
TRBV5-4,NA,TRBJ2-3,NA,CASSRKDGTDTQYF,TGTGCCAGCAGCAGAAAGGACGGCACAGATACGCAGTATTTT
TRBV11-2,few,TRBJ1-1,NA,CASTLDSGMNTEAFF,TGTGCCAGCACACTTGACTCAGGGATGAACACTGAAGCTTTCTTT
TRBV3-1,NA,TRBJ1-2,TRBD1,CASSEDRGPYGYTF,TGTGCCAGCAGCGAGGACAGGGGGCCCTATGGCTACACCTTC
TRBV4-3,few,TRBJ2-7,TRBD1,CASSQDGTGPYEQYF,TGCGCCAGCAGCCAAGACGGGACAGGGCCCTACGAGCAGTACTTC
TRBV11-2,many,TRBJ2-3,NA,CASSLEHTDTQYF,TGTGCCAGCAGCTTAGAACACACAGATACGCAGTATTTT
TRBV29-1,NA,TRBJ2-1,NA,CSGRRADPYNEQFF,TGCAGCGGGAGGAGGGCAGACCCCTACAATGAGCAGTTCTTC
TRBV29-1,few,TRBJ2-1,NA,CSVSWALKNNEQFF,TGCAGCGTTAGTTGGGCCCTCAAAAACAATGAGCAGTTCTTC
TRBV5-1,NA,TRBJ1-5,NA,CASSTGTADQPQHF,TGCGCCAGCAGCACCGGGACCGCCGATCAGCCCCAGCATTTT
TRBV6-5,few,TRBJ2-1,TRBD2,CASSASGTTAFF,TGTGCCAGCAGTGCCTCCGGGACTACGGCGTTCTTC
TRBV9,NA,TRBJ1-2,TRBD1,CASSTRQGSYYGYTF,TGTGCCAGCAGCACAAGACAGGGGTCCTACTATGGCTACACCTTC
TRBV5-1,many,TRBJ1-2,NA,CASSLDSYGYTF,TGCGCCAGCAGCTTGGACAGCTATGGCTACACCTTC
TRBV7-9,many,TRBJ2-7,NA,CASSPKDVDYEQYF,TGTGCCAGCAGCCCAAAGGACGTCGACTACGAGCAGTACTTC
TRBV7-2,NA,TRBJ1-1,TRBD1,CASSFSQGRDTEAFF,TGTGCCAGCAGCTTTTCACAGGGGAGGGACACTGAAGCTTTCTTT
TRBV10-3,many,TRBJ2-3,NA,CAANRQGSTDTQYF,TGTGCCGCGAACCGTCAGGGGAGCACAGATACGCAGTATTTT
TRBV29-1,few,TRBJ1-5,NA,CSVVTGGSSNQPQHF,TGCAGCGTCGTAACGGGGGGATCTAGCAATCAGCCCCAGCATTTT
TRBV7-9,NA,TRBJ1-5,TRBD1,CASSLATGWSQPQHF,TGTGCCAGCAGCTTAGCGACAGGGTGGTCTCAGCCCCAGCATTTT